This TCR beta chain is drawn from a study of blood T cell repertoires in COVID-19. V was clipped by 3 bases and J by 6 bases; unmatched bases: 9. The CDR3 runs 15 residues. Germline V CDR1 and CDR2: ENHRY, SYGVKD. Here immunoSEQ multiplex PCR was the method, and the copy in TCRdb shows in-frame clones only, minus some. The sample consists of about 87,000 clones, around 86% of them appearing once. The sequence was collected from a human donor in a cohort sampled during active COVID-19. The rearrangement links TRBV10-3 to TRBJ1-2; the match to TRBD1 covers 8 bases. The sequencing input was peripheral blood. The CDR3 loop reads CAISDPTSDRDGYTF. CDR3 sequence (DNA): TGTGCCATCAGTGACCCTACCTCGGACAGGGATGGCTACACCTTC.